This TCR beta chain comes out of a study of blood T cell repertoires in COVID-19. For the study at large: Researchers got acute and convalescent COVID-19 samples from the United States, Italy and Spain.

With 4 bases removed from V and 5 bases from J, the gap between germline ends came to 18 bases. This CDR3 region has 16 residues. In germline, CDR1 is MNHEY, CDR2 SMNVEV (reference sequence). The table came from immunoSEQ multiplex PCR; TCRdb's copy has only in-frame clones and leaves some out. Of over 85,000 clones in the sample, 60% to 80% are singletons; the top ten hold 16%. The material sequenced was peripheral blood. The chain links TRBV27 to TRBJ2-1; tentatively, D is TRBD2 (5 bases). This receptor was taken from a woman over 75 with active or convalescent COVID-19. The CDR3 region has the DNA TGTGCCAGCAGTTCACCGGGTAGAGGGAGACACAATGAGCAGTTCTTC. Translating it yields CASSSPGRGRHNEQFF.